One sample yielded the 3 T cell receptor beta chains listed below, sequenced in a study of cytomegalovirus exposure and HLA in healthy donors. Both 60 Vbeta primers and 13 Jbeta primers went into the PCR. Method: immunoSEQ multiplex PCR; TCRdb's copy keeps in-frame clones and lacks some. The sample includes some 170,000 clones, roughly three quarters of them seen just once. The sample taken for sequencing was PBMCs. Receptor source: a male donor in good health and CMV-seronegative.

In nucleotides, the CDR3 is TGTGCCAGTACGGGGGTGGCTAGCGGGGATGAGCAGTTCTTC. It specifies CASTGVASGDEQFF. The rearrangement links TRBV19 to TRBJ2-1, with 9 bases identical to TRBD2. CDR1 and CDR2 from the germline V gene are LNHDA and SQIVND (reference sequence). The V segment lost 7 bases and the J segment 8 bases; nucleotides outside the gene matches: 9. The CDR3 totals 14 residues.

The J gene is TRBJ2-7, the V gene TRBV7-2; maybe TRBD2 (5 bases). Germline loops: CDR1 SGHTA, CDR2 FQGNSA. V lost 2 bases and J lost 4, with 6 bases in between. CDR3 length: 12 amino acids. The CDR3 coding sequence is TGTGCCAGCAGCTTAAGCGGATACGAGCAGTACTTC. Its protein is CASSLSGYEQYF.

The CDR3 is CASSLRAGLRNQPQHF. The CDR3 nucleotides are TGTGCCAGCAGCCTCCGTGCGGGGTTACGGAATCAGCCCCAGCATTTT. The gene calls are TRBV7-2 and TRBJ1-5; D ambiguous. Per germline, CDR1 SGHTA and CDR2 FQGNSA. Between the trimmed V and J ends, which lost 5 bases and 4 bases, there was a span of 18 bases. The CDR3 contains 16 residues.